One sample yielded the 28 T cell receptor beta chains listed below, sequenced in a study of blood T cell repertoires in COVID-19. Some clones are missing from TCRdb's copy, which holds only in-frame ones; the method was immunoSEQ multiplex PCR. The sample consists of 300,000 to 400,000 clones, 80% to 90% of them appearing once. Sequenced: peripheral blood. These TCRs come from a man between 45 and 60 years old with active or convalescent COVID-19.

This chain joins TRBV6-2 or TRBV6-3 and TRBJ1-1; 8 bases are shared with TRBD1. The length of the CDR3 is 15 residues. The V gene's germline CDR1 is MNHEY and CDR2 SVGEGT. V lost 2 bases, J lost 6 bases, and 8 bases stayed unmatched. The CDR3 is CASSYPWTGKSEAFF. In nucleotides, the CDR3 is TGTGCCAGCAGTTACCCATGGACAGGGAAGTCTGAAGCTTTCTTT.

The chain joins TRBV3-1 (or the pseudogene TRBV3-2) to TRBJ2-1; 11 bases agree with TRBD2. This CDR3 comprises 15 residues. With V trimmed by 1 base and J by 7 bases, 3 bases remained unmatched. Germline V gives CDR1 LGHDT, CDR2 YNNKEL (reference sequence). For the CDR3, the DNA is TGTGCCAGCAGCCAAGTTGGACTAGCGGGTAATGAGCAGTTCTTC. It specifies CASSQVGLAGNEQFF.

The rearrangement links TRBV5-1 to TRBJ2-5; 10 nucleotides agree with TRBD2. Germline V lookup: CDR1 SGHRS, CDR2 YFSETQ. This CDR3 comprises 13 residues. The V gene end was trimmed by 7 bases and the J gene end by 5 bases; junction bases not matched to a gene: 5. The CDR3 DNA is TGCGCCAGCCGAATAGCGGGAGGTGAGACCCAGTACTTC. It encodes CASRIAGGETQYF.

CDR3 amino acids: CASSFLETGTYEQYF. The CDR3 bases are TGTGCCAGCAGCTTCCTAGAGACAGGGACCTACGAGCAGTACTTC. This chain links TRBV11-2 with TRBJ2-7; 7 positions match TRBD1. The trim removed 3 bases at V and 2 bases at J, leaving 7 bases unmatched. This CDR3 has 15 residues. CDR1 and CDR2 (germline): SGHAT, FQNNGV.

This chain connects TRBV5-4 to TRBJ1-2, with 9 bases matching TRBD1. Germline lookup yields CDR1 SGHNT and CDR2 YYREEE (reference sequence). V shed 4 bases and J 8 bases; nucleotides not matched to a gene: 6. The CDR3 runs 13 residues. In nucleotides, the CDR3 is TGTGCCAGCAGCCCGGGACAGGGCAGGGGCTACACCTTC. This gives the protein CASSPGQGRGYTF.

The chain is built from TRBV7-2 and TRBJ2-1; 8 nucleotides agree with TRBD1. Germline CDR1 SGHTA, CDR2 FQGNSA. The CDR3 has 15 residues. V gave up 0 bases and J gave up 9 bases; unmatched junction bases: 7. The CDR3 spells CASSLAMAGGTEQFF. The DNA of the CDR3 is TGTGCCAGCAGCTTAGCGATGGCAGGGGGCACTGAGCAGTTCTTC.

This chain joins TRBV5-1 and TRBJ1-2, with 9 bases fitting TRBD1. CDR1 is SGHRS, CDR2 YFSETQ, per germline. J gave up 0 bases and V 4 bases, and 7 bases lay outside the gene matches. This CDR3 is 16 amino acids long. This chain's CDR3 is CASSPRQGGTNYGYTF. The CDR3 DNA reads as TGCGCCAGCAGCCCGCGACAGGGGGGGACTAACTATGGCTACACCTTC.

The chain is built from TRBV2 and TRBJ1-4; 7 bases align to TRBD1. With 4 bases clipped from V and 4 bases from J, the junction kept 6 bases outside the gene matches. Germline V gene data show CDR1 as SNHLY and CDR2 as FYNNEI. The CDR3 covers 15 residues. CDR3 nucleotide sequence: TGTGCCAGCAGTGCGATGACAGGGAATAATGAAAAACTGTTTTTT. Its protein product is CASSAMTGNNEKLFF.

The rearrangement uses TRBV27 and TRBJ2-5; no reliable D call. Trimming took off 4 bases at V and 3 bases at J, with 12 bases between the two ends. This CDR3 is 14 amino acids long. From germline, CDR1 is MNHEY and CDR2 SMNVEV (reference sequence). This chain's CDR3 is CASSYTGTEETQYF. The CDR3 nucleotides read TGTGCCAGCAGTTACACTGGTACAGAAGAGACCCAGTACTTC.

J is TRBJ1-4 and V is TRBV27; TRBD1 aligns across 7 bases. Germline V gene sequence: CDR1 MNHEY, CDR2 SMNVEV (reference sequence). The CDR3 spans 16 residues. V shed 5 bases, J shed 3 bases, and the junction held 9 bases outside the gene matches. The CDR3 bases are TGTGCCAGCAGTCCGAGGGGGCGAGCGTCTAATGAAAAACTGTTTTTT. Protein sequence: CASSPRGRASNEKLFF. The full variable domain, its missing parts supplied by reference TRBV27 and TRBJ1-4, is EAQVTQNPRYLITVTGKKLTVTCSQNMNHEYMSWYRQDPGLGLRQIYYSMNVEVTDKGDVPEGYKVSRKEKRNFPLILESPSPNQTSLYFCASSPRGRASNEKLFFGSGTQLSVL.

This chain connects TRBV5-6 to TRBJ1-2; no reliable D call. The V and J ends lost 1 base and 7 bases respectively, with 14 bases between them. The CDR3 loop spans 14 amino acids. The germline V gene has CDR1 SGHDT and CDR2 YYEEEE. DNA for the CDR3: TGTGCCAGCAGCTTGAAACCGGGATTCACTGGCTACACCTTC. Its protein product is CASSLKPGFTGYTF.

This clone was counted only a few times. The rearrangement joins TRBV19 to TRBJ1-4; 8 positions match TRBD1. Germline CDR1 LNHDA, CDR2 SQIVND (reference sequence). The CDR3 spans 13 residues. J was trimmed by 8 bases and V by 6 bases; bases with no gene match: 5. CDR3 coding DNA: TGTGCCAGTAGCCCACAGGGGGGCGAAAAACTGTTTTTT. Amino acid sequence: CASSPQGGEKLFF.

The V gene is TRBV3-1 (or the pseudogene TRBV3-2), the J gene TRBJ2-7; perhaps TRBD1 as D (7 bases). V was cut by 3 bases and J by 6 bases, with 21 bases left in between. This CDR3 has 16 amino acids. Germline lookup yields CDR1 LGHDT and CDR2 YNNKEL (reference sequence). Here the CDR3 DNA reads TGTGCCAGCAGCCAGGCTGGACAGGTGGGGAGGAGCGAGCAGTACTTC. Its translation: CASSQAGQVGRSEQYF.

The chain's CDR3 is CASSLGTGNQPQHF. DNA of the CDR3: TGTGCCAGCAGCTTAGGGACAGGGAATCAGCCCCAGCATTTT. The chain links TRBV7-9 to TRBJ1-5; 8 bases agree with TRBD1. This CDR3 contains 14 residues. Trimming took 1 base from V and 4 from J; bases not matched to a gene: 0. The germline V gene has CDR1 SEHNR and CDR2 FQNEAQ (reference sequence).

V usage is TRBV7-9 and J usage is TRBJ2-7, with 8 bases that match TRBD1. Looked up from germline, CDR1 is SEHNR and CDR2 is FQNEAQ (reference sequence). Trimming at V came to 0 bases and at J to 7 bases, leaving 8 bases not matched to a gene. The CDR3 loop spans 15 amino acids. The CDR3 DNA sequence: TGTGCCAGCAGCTTAGCCGGGCAGGGGGCACGGGAGCAGTACTTC. Protein: CASSLAGQGAREQYF.

This clone came up once. The chain carries TRBV18 and TRBJ2-6, with a possible D match to TRBD1 (5 bases). V lost 1 base to trimming and J lost 4 bases, with 17 bases between them. Germline V CDR1 and CDR2: KGHSH, LQKENI. The CDR3 runs to 18 residues. This chain's CDR3 is CASSPRFQGRSGANVLTF. CDR3 DNA sequence: TGTGCCAGCTCACCACGATTTCAGGGTCGTTCCGGGGCCAACGTCCTGACTTTC.

In this sample, this clone turned up a few times. V gene TRBV30 combines with J gene TRBJ1-6, with D perhaps matching TRBD1 (6 bases). V was cut by 5 bases and J by 7 bases, with 9 bases left in between. Per the germline V gene, CDR1 is GTSNPN and CDR2 is SVGIG (reference sequence). The CDR3 length is 12 residues. CDR3 nucleotides: TGTGCCTGGGATACAGGGAATTCACCCCTCCACTTT. This gives the protein CAWDTGNSPLHF.

The count of this clone is one. J is TRBJ2-3 and V is TRBV19; D unclear. The CDR3 sequence is 14 residues long. V gave up 5 bases and J gave up 0 bases, with 9 bases separating them. Germline V gene data show CDR1 as LNHDA and CDR2 as SQIVND (reference sequence). The CDR3 sequence is CASSPAMSTDTQYF. CDR3 nucleotide sequence: TGTGCCAGTAGTCCCGCTATGAGCACAGATACGCAGTATTTT. The whole variable domain, remainder taken from reference TRBV19 and TRBJ2-3, is DGGITQSPKYLFRKEGQNVTLSCEQNLNHDAMYWYRQDPGQGLRLIYYSQIVNDFQKGDIAEGYSVSREKKESFPLTVTSAQKNPTAFYLCASSPAMSTDTQYFGPGTRLTVL.

The J gene is TRBJ2-1, the V gene TRBV7-3; 9 bases are shared with TRBD2. The CDR3 contains 14 residues. Looked up from germline, CDR1 is SGHTA and CDR2 is FQGTGA. Losses at the gene ends were 3 bases for V and 4 bases for J; bases not matched to a gene: 1. CDR3 nucleotide sequence: TGTGCCAGCAGCTTGCTAGCGGGGTACAATGAGCAGTTCTTC. Protein: CASSLLAGYNEQFF.

This rearrangement joins TRBV29-1 to TRBJ1-2; D remains ambiguous. Trimming cost V 7 bases and J 2 bases, with 8 bases left between them. The CDR3 consists of 11 residues. Germline CDR1 is SQVTM and CDR2 is ANQGSEA. CDR3 loop: CSATENYGYTF. DNA of the CDR3: TGCAGCGCAACAGAAAACTATGGCTACACCTTC. Drawing the rest from reference TRBV29-1 and TRBJ1-2, the complete variable domain is SAVISQKPSRDICQRGTSLTIQCQVDSQVTMMFWYRQQPGQSLTLIATANQGSEATYESGFVIDKFPISRPNLTFSTLTVSNMSPEDSSIYLCSATENYGYTFGSGTRLTVV.

V is TRBV4-3 and J is TRBJ1-5; 10 bases line up with TRBD1. J lost 5 bases, V lost 0 bases, and 1 base had no gene match. Per germline, CDR1 LGHNA and CDR2 YSLEER. The CDR3 covers 15 residues. The CDR3 loop is CASSQEGTGDQPQHF. CDR3 bases: TGCGCCAGCAGCCAAGAGGGGACAGGGGATCAGCCCCAGCATTTT.

The chain uses TRBV6-4 and TRBJ2-7, with 9 bases lining up with TRBD2. CDR3 length: 13 residues. The trim removed 5 bases at V and 5 bases at J, leaving 4 bases unmatched. From germline, CDR1 is MRHNA and CDR2 SNTAGT. The CDR3: CASSKEREDEQYF. CDR3 nucleotides: TGTGCCAGCAGTAAGGAGCGGGAGGACGAGCAGTACTTC.

The chain couples TRBV3-1 (or the pseudogene TRBV3-2) to TRBJ1-1, with 9 bases matching TRBD1. Germline CDR1 reads LGHDT; CDR2 reads YNNKEL (reference sequence). The CDR3 consists of 16 residues. J lost 6 bases, V lost 3 bases, and 11 bases had no gene match. This CDR3 reads CASSHIIGQGNAEAFF. CDR3 bases: TGTGCCAGCAGCCATATAATAGGACAGGGGAATGCTGAAGCTTTCTTT.

The chain joins TRBV6-5 to TRBJ1-5; perhaps TRBD1 as D (6 bases). The germline V gene encodes CDR1 MNHEY and CDR2 SVGAGI. Trimming removed 7 bases from V and 7 bases from J, with 14 bases in between. The length of the CDR3 is 13 residues. Written as DNA, the CDR3 is TGTGCCAGCATAAACAGGGCGGGCCAGCCCCAGCATTTT. Encoded protein: CASINRAGQPQHF.

The chain is built from TRBV6-6 and TRBJ1-4, with 7 bases aligning to TRBD1. This CDR3 has 15 residues. V was pared by 0 bases and J by 8 bases, with 6 bases of the junction left unmatched. Germline V CDR1 and CDR2: MNHNY, SVGAGI (reference sequence). CDR3 DNA sequence: TGTGCCAGCAGTTACTCAGGGGGCGCCCCGGAAAAACTGTTTTTT. Its protein is CASSYSGGAPEKLFF.

The chain couples TRBV7-9 to TRBJ1-2; D is unclear. The germline gives CDR1 SEHNR, CDR2 FQNEAQ (reference sequence). V was cut by 2 bases and J by 10 bases, with 17 bases left in between. The CDR3 length is 14 residues. The CDR3 DNA reads TGTGCCAGCAGCTTACTGGGAGGCAGTAGGGACTACACCTTC. Translation gives CASSLLGGSRDYTF.

The V gene is TRBV19, the J gene TRBJ1-2, with TRBD1 identical over 8 bases. CDR3 size: 15 residues. V was pared by 5 bases and J by 2 bases, with 7 bases of the junction left unmatched. Per germline, CDR1 LNHDA and CDR2 SQIVND (reference sequence). CDR3 protein: CASSRDRGVNYGYTF. The CDR3 DNA reads as TGTGCCAGTAGTCGCGACAGGGGAGTAAACTATGGCTACACCTTC.

The chain is built from TRBV3-1 (or the pseudogene TRBV3-2) and TRBJ1-1, with unresolved D. Germline CDR1 is LGHDT and CDR2 is YNNKEL (reference sequence). The CDR3 consists of 13 residues. V lost 0 bases and J 3 bases, leaving 5 bases between the germline ends. CDR3 region: CASSQDEYTEAFF. The CDR3 DNA reads as TGTGCCAGCAGCCAAGATGAGTACACTGAAGCTTTCTTT.